This paragraph covers one TCR beta chain sequence. Its antigen is not yet known. No much larger clone is present one base from it, and per-base qualities are unavailable. CDR1 MDHEN and CDR2 SYDVKM are derived from the germline V gene. V lost 5 bases and J lost 4 bases; the stretch between them is 18 bases long. The CDR3, cysteine through phenylalanine, is 17 amino acids long. Just CDR3 DNA is preserved here, 51 bases in frame from base 1. The sample originates from a study of cytotoxic CD8 clonotypes in ibrutinib-treated CLL (dated by TCRdb to about 2021). About the study as a whole: The cohort had about a dozen relapsed/refractory and around 15 treatment-naive patients; approximately 18 were IGHV unmutated. Partial responses were observed in roughly 24 patients and complete responses in 2; after a median follow-up of around 68 months, remission was maintained in approximately 15 patients and progression was observed in some twelve. The response samples were drawn at a median of approximately 12 months into treatment, with a range of about 6 to 40 months. Samples averaged approximately 260,000 productive templates and approximately 100,000 productive rearrangements. Longitudinal samples were available for about 30% of the roughly 86 trial participants. Cryopreserved peripheral blood mononuclear cells were collected at three points: before therapy, at response, and at either sustained remission or disease progression. All remission and progressive disease samples were collected while patients were still receiving ibrutinib.

The sample's time point, from its label and the paper: more than 10 months on ibrutinib. Roughly 2.2 micrograms of genomic DNA were extracted from cryopreserved PBMCs for TCR beta library preparation. Longitudinal blood samples from CLL patients receiving ibrutinib monotherapy were subjected to high-throughput TCR beta sequencing. Patients were enrolled in a phase 2 open-label single-center ibrutinib monotherapy trial. On a MiSeq, deep resolution sequencing aimed for a depth between 1 in 1 million and 1 in 200,000 T cells, with each clonotype covered roughly 10x on average. TCR beta libraries were generated with the immunoSEQ hsTCRB Kit. From the authors' description of their analysis: The data were analyzed with ImmunoSEQ Analyzer and ImmunoSEQ Data Assistant, and V, D and J gene assignments followed IMGT definitions. Clonality was computed as one minus normalized Shannon entropy of productive rearrangement frequencies, ranging from 0 to 1. Public clonotype analysis was restricted to overrepresented clonotypes comprising at least 0.05% of each patient's repertoire. Approximately 12 age-matched healthy donor repertoires from immuneACCESS were used as controls for clonality. The clones in this table, taken by TCRdb from immuneACCESS, are in-frame only. Not every clone is retained; where verified, under half of the shortfall comes from an unresolved V gene, and the cause of the rest is unknown. Clone size and the V and J calls come from that table; the DNA yielded D and trimming. This sample is represented by 17,000 or so clones; about 61% of them were singletons. The top ten clones comprise roughly 25% of the sample.

Paper-wide results and their limitations: Clonality rose at ibrutinib response, remained stable during sustained remission, and dropped back toward baseline at progression. Public clonotypes were found to be uncommon and were observed to contract or remain stable during treatment; the increase in clonality was shown to reflect expansion of private clonotypes at ibrutinib response. Sustained-remission and progressing patients did not have matched sampling times, and lymph node repertoires were not examined. At baseline, clonality was higher than in age-matched healthy donors and showed a strong correlation with circulating CD8+ T-cell counts.

The sequence joins TRBV28 to TRBJ2-6; possibly the D gene is TRBD1, per 5 matching bases. The sample here was PBMCs, taken after 12 months of ibrutinib treatment. This receptor was obtained from a human donor with chronic lymphocytic leukemia. The CDR3 region has the sequence CASSSRWGWAGANVLTF. The sequenced DNA: TGTGCCAGCAGTAGTCGGTGGGGCTGGGCCGGGGCCAACGTCCTGACTTTC. Where the CDR3 stops, the reference TRBV28 and TRBJ2-6 genes take over; the full variable domain is DVKVTQSSRYLVKRTGEKVFLECVQDMDHENMFWYRQDPGLGLRLIYFSYDVKMKEKGDIPEGYSVSREKKERFSLILESASTNQTSMYLCASSSRWGWAGANVLTFGAGSRLTVL.